The rows below give T cell receptor beta chains drawn from one sample of a study of T-cell reconstitution after alpha-beta-depleted transplantation in children. TCRdb redid the calling of the PCR reads with MiXCR, one entry per CDR3 protein. The data show hundreds of thousands of distinct CDR3 sequences, with 15% to 20% seen just once and over 25% held by the top ten. Here the sequenced sample was PBMCs, mostly from graft donor cells, taken 360 days after TCRalphabeta/CD19-depleted stem cell transplant. These receptors were collected from a boy in the first two years of life who had a stem cell transplant for Wiskott-Aldrich syndrome, so the T cells may come from the graft donor. CDR3s include the opening cysteine and the closing phenylalanine or tryptophan. A D gene is named only where the DNA matches it firmly. Rows give clone size only sometimes, using once, few, many, or a class for an expanded clone.

V: TRBV7-8; size: few; J: TRBJ2-1; D: TRBD2; DNA: TGTGCCAGCAGCTTAGGCCCCAAGTGGAGCGGGGGGGACAATGAGCAGTTCTTC; CDR3: CASSLGPKWSGGDNEQFF
V: TRBV5-1; size: few; J: TRBJ2-5; D: TRBD2; DNA: TGCGCCAGCAGCTTAAGCCCTAGCGGCGGGGAGACCCAGTACTTC; CDR3: CASSLSPSGGETQYF
V: TRBV2; size: few; J: TRBJ2-1; D: TRBD2; DNA: TGTGCCAGCAAGATACTAGCGGGAGGGGGTGAGCAGTTCTTC; CDR3: CASKILAGGGEQFF
V: TRBV5-1; size: many; J: TRBJ2-5; D: NA; DNA: TGTGCCAGCAGCTTAGTAGGCCAGCAAGAGACCCAGTACTTC; CDR3: CASSLVGQQETQYF
V: TRBV6-2/TRBV6-3; size: few; J: TRBJ2-7; D: NA; DNA: TGTGCCAGCAGTCCTCTCGGCCCTAGGTGGTCCTACGAGCAGTACTTC; CDR3: CASSPLGPRWSYEQYF
V: TRBV7-2; size: few; J: TRBJ2-7; D: NA; DNA: TGTGCCAGCAGTCATCCCCCGGGCTACGAGCAGTACTTC; CDR3: CASSHPPGYEQYF
V: TRBV7-9; size: NA; J: TRBJ2-1; D: NA; DNA: TGTGCCAGCAAGGGGTTTCCCAATGAGCAGTTCTTC; CDR3: CASKGFPNEQFF
V: TRBV28; size: NA; J: TRBJ1-2; D: NA; DNA: TGTGCCAGCCTGAGAACAGACTACGGCTACACCTTC; CDR3: CASLRTDYGYTF
V: TRBV7-2; size: few; J: TRBJ2-4; D: NA; DNA: TGTGCCAGCAGCTTAGGGGTGCCAAGCCTAGCCAAAAACATTCAGTACTTC; CDR3: CASSLGVPSLAKNIQYF
V: TRBV30; size: few; J: TRBJ1-4; D: NA; DNA: TGTGCCTGGAGTGTATCCGTACAGTTCAAACTGTTTTTT; CDR3: CAWSVSVQFKLFF
V: TRBV4-1; size: few; J: TRBJ1-2; D: TRBD1; DNA: TGCGCCAGCAGCCCAAGCGCGACAGGGTATGGCTACACCTTC; CDR3: CASSPSATGYGYTF
V: TRBV24-1; size: NA; J: TRBJ1-2; D: NA; DNA: TGTGCCACCAGTGAGAACAGGGATGGCTACACCTTC; CDR3: CATSENRDGYTF
V: TRBV10-3; size: few; J: TRBJ1-1; D: NA; DNA: TGTGCCATCAGTCACACTGGGCCTGAAGCTTTCTTT; CDR3: CAISHTGPEAFF
V: TRBV25-1; size: NA; J: TRBJ2-3; D: NA; DNA: TGTGCCAGCAGTGAGGGTGGAAGGGGACGCACAGATACGCAGTATTTT; CDR3: CASSEGGRGRTDTQYF
V: TRBV6-5; size: NA; J: TRBJ2-7; D: NA; DNA: TGTGCCAGCAGTTTATCCGAGCGGTCCTACGAGCAGTACTTC; CDR3: CASSLSERSYEQYF
V: TRBV18; size: few; J: TRBJ2-5; D: NA; DNA: TGTGCCAGCTCACCAAAACCCAGGACACTGCAAGAGACCCAGTACTTC; CDR3: CASSPKPRTLQETQYF
V: TRBV12-3/TRBV12-4; size: NA; J: TRBJ1-6; D: NA; DNA: TGTGCCAGCAGTTTCATCGGCTCCTATAATTCACCCCTCCACTTT; CDR3: CASSFIGSYNSPLHF
V: TRBV12-3/TRBV12-4; size: few; J: TRBJ2-7; D: NA; DNA: TGTGCCAGCAGTTTAGATTATCCCGGCAGAACATACTCCTACGAGCAGTACTTC; CDR3: CASSLDYPGRTYSYEQYF
V: TRBV12-3/TRBV12-4; size: NA; J: TRBJ1-1; D: NA; DNA: TGTGCCAGCAGTTTATTCCTCAGGGTTGAAGCTTTCTTT; CDR3: CASSLFLRVEAFF
V: TRBV11-1; size: few; J: TRBJ2-3; D: TRBD2; DNA: TGTGCCAGCAGCACCGCCACCTGGGCTAGCGGAAGGTGGGACACAGATACGCAGTATTTT; CDR3: CASSTATWASGRWDTDTQYF
V: TRBV6-5; size: few; J: TRBJ1-1; D: NA; DNA: TGTGCCAGCGGTCGTCTTGAAGCTTTCTTT; CDR3: CASGRLEAFF
V: TRBV20-1; size: few; J: TRBJ1-1; D: NA; DNA: TGCAGTGCTAATCGTGGAGAGAGGGCGGCTTTCTTT; CDR3: CSANRGERAAFF
V: TRBV4-3; size: NA; J: TRBJ1-1; D: NA; DNA: TGCGCCAGCAGCCAAGAAAGGACCTGGGCTGAAGCTTTCTTT; CDR3: CASSQERTWAEAFF
V: TRBV7-9; size: NA; J: TRBJ2-1; D: TRBD2; DNA: TGTGCCAGCAGCTTAGGACTAGCGGGAGTTCATGAGCAGTTCTTC; CDR3: CASSLGLAGVHEQFF
V: TRBV7-2; size: few; J: TRBJ2-1; D: NA; DNA: TGTGCCAGCAGCTTACTCCCAGCGGGCTACAATGAGCAGTTCTTC; CDR3: CASSLLPAGYNEQFF
V: TRBV27; size: NA; J: TRBJ2-1; D: NA; DNA: TGTGCCAGCAGTTTAATGGTCTCCTACAATGAGCAGTTCTTC; CDR3: CASSLMVSYNEQFF
V: TRBV12-3/TRBV12-4; size: NA; J: TRBJ1-3; D: NA; DNA: TGTGCCAGCAATTTCCAAGGAAACACCATATATTTT; CDR3: CASNFQGNTIYF
V: TRBV24-1; size: few; J: TRBJ2-3; D: TRBD2; DNA: TGTGCCACCAGTGATTTCCGTGGGAGCGGGGGTATAGATACGCAGTATTTT; CDR3: CATSDFRGSGGIDTQYF
V: TRBV5-1; size: NA; J: TRBJ2-2; D: TRBD2; DNA: TGCGCCAGCAGCCGGGGGGGCCGGACCGGGGAGCTGTTTTTT; CDR3: CASSRGGRTGELFF
V: TRBV4-1; size: NA; J: TRBJ2-7; D: NA; DNA: TGCGCCAGCAGCCAAGCCCACCCCTTTTGGGCAGGCACCTACGAGCAGTACTTC; CDR3: CASSQAHPFWAGTYEQYF
V: TRBV29-1; size: few; J: TRBJ2-7; D: NA; DNA: TGCAGCGTTGAGGCCAGCGGCCCCTACGAGCAGTACTTC; CDR3: CSVEASGPYEQYF
V: TRBV7-9; size: few; J: TRBJ2-1; D: NA; DNA: TGTGCCAGCAGCTTTAGCTCGAGGACCCATAGTGTGGAGCAGTTCTTC; CDR3: CASSFSSRTHSVEQFF
V: TRBV21-1; size: few; J: TRBJ2-2; D: NA; DNA: TGTGCCAGCAATGAGGGGGAGCGGAACACCGGGGAGCTGTTTTTT; CDR3: CASNEGERNTGELFF
V: TRBV27; size: many; J: TRBJ1-5; D: NA; DNA: TGTGCCAGCAGTTTATTAGGGAAGGGCAATCAGCCCCAGCATTTT; CDR3: CASSLLGKGNQPQHF
V: TRBV15; size: NA; J: TRBJ2-1; D: NA; DNA: TGTGCCACCAGCATTCTAAGAGCGGGCCGGGTGTTCTTC; CDR3: CATSILRAGRVFF
V: TRBV20-1; size: many; J: TRBJ2-1; D: TRBD2; DNA: TGCAGTGCTAGACAAGCGGGACTGGCCTACAATGAGCAGTTCTTC; CDR3: CSARQAGLAYNEQFF
V: TRBV6-2/TRBV6-3; size: NA; J: TRBJ2-1; D: NA; DNA: TGTGCCAGCAGTTACTCGGGACCCTTACCTTACTACAATGAGCAGTTCTTC; CDR3: CASSYSGPLPYYNEQFF
V: TRBV12-3/TRBV12-4; size: NA; J: TRBJ2-5; D: TRBD2; DNA: TGTGCCAGCAGTTTCGGAGCGGGAGAGGGGGAGACCCAGTACTTC; CDR3: CASSFGAGEGETQYF
V: TRBV5-1; size: few; J: TRBJ2-3; D: NA; DNA: TGCGCCAGCAGCCAGGGGACGGGGTCGACTAGCACAGATACGCAGTATTTT; CDR3: CASSQGTGSTSTDTQYF
V: TRBV7-8; size: NA; J: TRBJ1-3; D: NA; DNA: TGTGCCAGCAGCTTAGAGCGGAACACCATATATTTT; CDR3: CASSLERNTIYF
V: TRBV20-1; size: few; J: TRBJ2-5; D: NA; DNA: TGCAGTGCTAACAGCGATTTGCAAGAGACCCAGTACTTC; CDR3: CSANSDLQETQYF
V: TRBV29-1; size: NA; J: TRBJ1-1; D: NA; DNA: TGCAGCGTTTACCTTCATCAGGGCACTGAAGCTTTCTTT; CDR3: CSVYLHQGTEAFF
V: TRBV6-2/TRBV6-3; size: NA; J: TRBJ2-3; D: TRBD2; DNA: TGTGCCAGCACGCCTAGCGGGAAGTTCACAGATACGCAGTATTTT; CDR3: CASTPSGKFTDTQYF
V: TRBV5-1; size: few; J: TRBJ2-1; D: NA; DNA: TGCGCCAGCAGGGGGGCGGGAATCCCGTACAATGAGCAGTTCTTC; CDR3: CASRGAGIPYNEQFF
V: TRBV21-1; size: NA; J: TRBJ2-5; D: NA; DNA: TGTGCCAGCAGCAAAGCAAAACAAGCGGGAGGTAGAGAGACCCAGTACTTC; CDR3: CASSKAKQAGGRETQYF
V: TRBV6-6; size: NA; J: TRBJ2-2; D: NA; DNA: TGTGCCAGCAGTTACTCGTACCGGGAGCTGTTTTTT; CDR3: CASSYSYRELFF
V: TRBV7-2; size: few; J: TRBJ2-7; D: NA; DNA: TGTGCCAGCAGCTTATTCCGTGGCCTAGCCCTGTACGAGCAGTACTTC; CDR3: CASSLFRGLALYEQYF
V: TRBV5-5; size: NA; J: TRBJ2-7; D: NA; DNA: TGTGCCAGCAGCTTGGGAAGGGGCGGACTCTACGAGCAGTACTTC; CDR3: CASSLGRGGLYEQYF
V: TRBV28; size: NA; J: TRBJ2-2; D: TRBD1; DNA: TGTGCCAGCAGCTTAGCTGGGACAGGGACCACCGGGGAGCTGTTTTTT; CDR3: CASSLAGTGTTGELFF
V: TRBV27; size: few; J: TRBJ2-7; D: TRBD2; DNA: TGTGCCAGCAGTTTATCGGGAGGGACGTGGAGGGACGAGCAGTACTTC; CDR3: CASSLSGGTWRDEQYF
V: TRBV6-5; size: NA; J: TRBJ2-3; D: NA; DNA: TGTGCCAGCAGTTACGTGGGGGGACATACGCAGTATTTT; CDR3: CASSYVGGHTQYF
V: TRBV6-5; size: NA; J: TRBJ2-5; D: TRBD1; DNA: TGTGCCAGCAGTTTTACCTCCGGGACAGGGGTAGAGACCCAGTACTTC; CDR3: CASSFTSGTGVETQYF
V: TRBV7-2; size: NA; J: TRBJ2-3; D: TRBD2; DNA: TGTGCCAGCAGCTTAGAGGGAGGGTCTAGCACAGATACGCAGTATTTT; CDR3: CASSLEGGSSTDTQYF
V: TRBV12-3/TRBV12-4; size: NA; J: TRBJ2-1; D: TRBD1; DNA: TGTGCCAGTAAGGACAGGGCTTACGATGAGCAGTTCTTC; CDR3: CASKDRAYDEQFF